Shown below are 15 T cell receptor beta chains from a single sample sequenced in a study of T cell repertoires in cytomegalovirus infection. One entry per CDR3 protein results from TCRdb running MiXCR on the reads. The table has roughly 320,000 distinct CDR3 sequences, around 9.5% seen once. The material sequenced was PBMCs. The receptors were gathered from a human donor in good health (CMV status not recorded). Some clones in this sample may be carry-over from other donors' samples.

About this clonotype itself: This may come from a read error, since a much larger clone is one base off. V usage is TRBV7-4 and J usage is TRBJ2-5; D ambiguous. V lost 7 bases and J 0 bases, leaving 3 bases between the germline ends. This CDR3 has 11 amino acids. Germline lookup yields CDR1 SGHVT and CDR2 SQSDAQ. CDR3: CASTHQETQYF. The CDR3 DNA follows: TGTGCCAGCACCCACCAAGAGACCCAGTACTTC.

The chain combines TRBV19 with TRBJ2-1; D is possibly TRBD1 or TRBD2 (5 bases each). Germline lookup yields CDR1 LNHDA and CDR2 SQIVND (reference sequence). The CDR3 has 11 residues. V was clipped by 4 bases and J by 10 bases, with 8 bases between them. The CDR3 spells CASSRDGEQFF. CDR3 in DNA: TGTGCCAGTAGTAGGGACGGAGAGCAGTTCTTC.

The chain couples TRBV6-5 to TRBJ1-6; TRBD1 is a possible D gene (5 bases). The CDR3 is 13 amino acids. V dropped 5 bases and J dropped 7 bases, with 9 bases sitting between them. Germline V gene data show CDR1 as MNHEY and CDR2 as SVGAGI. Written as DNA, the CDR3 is TGTGCCAGCAGTGGGGCAGGGAATTCACCCCTCCACTTT. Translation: CASSGAGNSPLHF.

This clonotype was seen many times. CDR3 nucleotides: TGTGCCAGCAGTTTGCCGGGGGCTTCTGGAAACACCATATATTTT. Protein product: CASSLPGASGNTIYF. The chain uses TRBV28 and TRBJ1-3; tentative D call: TRBD1 (6 bases). Germline CDR1 is MDHEN and CDR2 is SYDVKM. V was trimmed by 3 bases and J by 1 base, leaving 10 bases between them. The CDR3 length is 15 residues.

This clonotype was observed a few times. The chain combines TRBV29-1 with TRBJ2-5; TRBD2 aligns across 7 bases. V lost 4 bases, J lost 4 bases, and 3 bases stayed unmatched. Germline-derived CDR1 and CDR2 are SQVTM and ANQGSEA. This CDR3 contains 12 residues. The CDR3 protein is CSVAVAGETQYF. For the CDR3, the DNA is TGCAGCGTTGCTGTAGCGGGAGAGACCCAGTACTTC.

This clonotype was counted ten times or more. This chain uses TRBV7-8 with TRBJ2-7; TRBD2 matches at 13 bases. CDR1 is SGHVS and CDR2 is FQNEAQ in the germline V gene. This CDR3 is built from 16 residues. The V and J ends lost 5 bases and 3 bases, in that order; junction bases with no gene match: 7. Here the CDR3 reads CASSPYRLAGGYEQYF. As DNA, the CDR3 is TGTGCCAGCAGCCCCTACAGACTAGCGGGGGGCTACGAGCAGTACTTC.

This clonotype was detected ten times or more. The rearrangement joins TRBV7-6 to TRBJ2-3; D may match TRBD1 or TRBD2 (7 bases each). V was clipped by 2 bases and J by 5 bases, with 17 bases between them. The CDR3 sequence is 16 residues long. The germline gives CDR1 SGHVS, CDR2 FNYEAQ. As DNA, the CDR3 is TGTGCCAGCAGCTTAACTACCAGGGGGGGTCAAGATACGCAGTATTTT. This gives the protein CASSLTTRGGQDTQYF.

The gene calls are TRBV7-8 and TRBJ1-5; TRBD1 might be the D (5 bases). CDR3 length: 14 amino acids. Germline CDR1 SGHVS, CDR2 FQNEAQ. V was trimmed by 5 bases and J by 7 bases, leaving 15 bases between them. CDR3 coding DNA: TGTGCCAGCAGCGGACGGACGGGACGGCAGCCCCAGCATTTT. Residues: CASSGRTGRQPQHF. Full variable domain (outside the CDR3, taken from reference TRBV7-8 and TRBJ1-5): GAGVSQSPRYKVAKRGQDVALRCDPISGHVSLFWYQQALGQGPEFLTYFQNEAQLDKSGLPSDRFFAERPEGSVSTLKIQRTQQEDSAVYLCASSGRTGRQPQHFGDGTRLSIL.

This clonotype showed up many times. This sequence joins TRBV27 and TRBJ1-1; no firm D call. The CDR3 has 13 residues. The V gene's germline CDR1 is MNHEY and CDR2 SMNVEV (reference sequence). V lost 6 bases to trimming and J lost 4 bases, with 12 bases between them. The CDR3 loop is CASRRVSSTEAFF. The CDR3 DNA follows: TGTGCCAGCAGGCGAGTGTCGAGCACTGAAGCTTTCTTT.

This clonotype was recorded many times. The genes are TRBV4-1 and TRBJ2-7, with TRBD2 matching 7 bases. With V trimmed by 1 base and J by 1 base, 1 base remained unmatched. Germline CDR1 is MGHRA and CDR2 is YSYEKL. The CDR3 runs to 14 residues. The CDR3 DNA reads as TGCGCCAGCAGCCAAGGGGGGGGATCCTACGAGCAGTACTTC. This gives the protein CASSQGGGSYEQYF.

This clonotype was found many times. The CDR3 here is CASRNGGMGTYNSPLHF. The DNA of the CDR3 is TGTGCCAGCAGAAACGGAGGGATGGGAACCTATAATTCACCCCTCCACTTT. The rearrangement joins TRBV7-2 to TRBJ1-6, with D uncertain. Trimming took off 6 bases at V and 2 bases at J, with 17 bases between the two ends. Germline CDR1 is SGHTA and CDR2 is FQGNSA. The CDR3 is made up of 17 amino acids.

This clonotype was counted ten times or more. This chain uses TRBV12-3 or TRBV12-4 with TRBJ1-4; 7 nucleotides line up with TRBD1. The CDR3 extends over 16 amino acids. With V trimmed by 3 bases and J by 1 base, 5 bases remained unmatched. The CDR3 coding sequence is TGTGCCAGCAGTTTTTTAAACAGGGGAACTAATGAAAAACTGTTTTTT. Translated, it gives CASSFLNRGTNEKLFF.

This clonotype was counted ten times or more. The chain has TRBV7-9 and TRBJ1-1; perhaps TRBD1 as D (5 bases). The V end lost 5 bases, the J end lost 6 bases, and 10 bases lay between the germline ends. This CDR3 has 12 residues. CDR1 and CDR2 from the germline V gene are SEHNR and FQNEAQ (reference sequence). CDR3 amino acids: CASSARDPEAFF. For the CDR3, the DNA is TGTGCCAGCAGCGCCCGGGACCCTGAAGCTTTCTTT.

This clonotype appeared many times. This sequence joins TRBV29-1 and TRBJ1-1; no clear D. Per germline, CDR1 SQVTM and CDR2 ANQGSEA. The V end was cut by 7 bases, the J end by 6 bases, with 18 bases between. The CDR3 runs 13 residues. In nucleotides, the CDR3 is TGCAGCGCCAAAGTCGGGCTAGAGGCTGAAGCTTTCTTT. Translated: CSAKVGLEAEAFF.

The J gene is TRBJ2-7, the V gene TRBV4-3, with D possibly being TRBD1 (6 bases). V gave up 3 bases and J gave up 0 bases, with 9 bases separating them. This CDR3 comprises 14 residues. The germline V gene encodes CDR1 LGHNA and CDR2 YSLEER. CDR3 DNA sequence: TGCGCCAGCAGCCATCGACAGGACTCCTACGAGCAGTACTTC. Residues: CASSHRQDSYEQYF.